The clone carrying this TCR beta chain was recorded at least ten times. Germline V CDR1 and CDR2: SGHVS, FNYEAQ. The V and J ends lost 2 bases and 4 bases respectively, with 11 bases between them. The CDR3 has 14 residues. TCRdb ran MiXCR on the 5' RACE reads and lists one entry per CDR3 protein. The sample has 250,000 or so distinct CDR3 sequences; around 3.5% are singletons. The data originate from a study of T cells after yellow fever vaccination. The chain is built from TRBV7-6 and TRBJ2-5; D is unclear. The receptor was derived from a man younger than 35 who received the YFV17D yellow fever vaccine. The material was PBMCs, obtained 15 days after the yellow fever booster vaccination. Here the CDR3 DNA reads TGTGCCAGCAGCTTAAGATTGGGGATAGAGACCCAGTACTTC. Its translation is CASSLRLGIETQYF.